The subject of this entry is one TCR beta chain. Its antigen remains unknown. Each CDR3 protein is one row after TCRdb ran MiXCR on the RT-PCR reads. The sample has 750,000 to 850,000 distinct CDR3 sequences; less than 20% are singletons. Germline assignment: CDR1 DFQATT and CDR2 SNEGSKA (reference sequence). CDR3 length equals 16 residues. The sample is drawn from a study of response to subunit inactivated influenza vaccine. Study-wide points: The authors proposed limited new T cell recruitment per seasonal influenza vaccination.

The TCR sequence derives from a man between 45 and 60 years old who received an inactivated influenza vaccine. The chain links TRBV20-1 to TRBJ2-3; TRBD2 matches 14 bases. The sequences come from PBMCs from blood, collected 5 to 6 days after vaccination. DNA for the CDR3: TGCAGAGCAGGGGGACTAGCGGGAGCCAGCACAGATACGCAGTATTTT. Its protein product is CRAGGLAGASTDTQYF.